This is a list of T cell receptor beta chains from one sample in a study of blood T cell repertoires in COVID-19. Here immunoSEQ multiplex PCR was the method, and the copy in TCRdb shows in-frame clones only, minus some. The top ten hold about 2.2% of the sample, which has around 280,000 clones, roughly 90% seen once. Sequenced: peripheral blood. These receptors all come from a woman in her 50s who had recovered from COVID-19. Both conserved end residues are part of each CDR3. D genes are given only for firm matches. Rows give clone size only sometimes, using once, few, many, or a class for an expanded clone.

size,V,J,D,length,CDR3,DNA
-,TRBV3-1/TRBV3-2,TRBJ1-1,TRBD1,15,CASSSTLGQGTEAFF,TGTGCCAGCAGCTCAACCCTCGGACAGGGGACTGAAGCTTTCTTT
-,TRBV27,TRBJ2-7,TRBD1,14,CASSFTRGTYEQYF,TGTGCCAGCAGTTTTACCAGGGGGACCTACGAGCAGTACTTC
-,TRBV7-2,TRBJ1-5,-,13,CASSSQGYQPQHF,TGTGCCAGCAGCTCCCAGGGATATCAGCCCCAGCATTTT
-,TRBV18,TRBJ1-1,-,14,CASSSGGSDTEAFF,TGTGCCAGCTCCTCCGGGGGATCGGACACTGAAGCTTTCTTT
-,TRBV7-9,TRBJ2-5,-,14,CASSLQQEQETQYF,TGTGCCAGCAGCTTACAACAGGAACAAGAGACCCAGTACTTC
-,TRBV21-1,TRBJ1-4,-,14,CASSGRATNEKLFF,TGTGCCAGCAGCGGCCGTGCAACTAATGAAAAACTGTTTTTT
-,TRBV5-1,TRBJ2-3,-,17,CASSPFMTGEGRGTQYF,TGCGCCAGCAGCCCATTTATGACAGGGGAGGGTCGGGGTACGCAGTATTTT
once,TRBV9,TRBJ2-7,TRBD1,14,CASSPGTASYEQYF,TGTGCCAGCAGCCCCGGGACAGCATCCTACGAGCAGTACTTC
-,TRBV18,TRBJ2-5,TRBD1,17,CASSPTEWDRGQRLQYF,TGTGCCAGCTCACCTACCGAGTGGGACAGGGGACAACGTTTACAGTACTTC
-,TRBV7-9,TRBJ2-6,TRBD1,19,CASSPLLRTGAAGANVLTF,TGTGCCAGCAGCCCGTTACTCAGGACAGGGGCTGCTGGGGCCAACGTCCTGACTTTC
-,TRBV10-3,TRBJ1-4,-,16,CAISESIAGMGEKLFF,TGTGCCATCAGTGAGTCGATTGCAGGGATGGGTGAAAAACTGTTTTTT
once,TRBV5-6,TRBJ2-7,TRBD2,15,CASSLLGTSYYEQYF,TGTGCCAGCAGCTTGCTAGGGACTAGCTACTACGAGCAGTACTTC
-,TRBV5-1,TRBJ1-2,-,14,CASRTLQGNYGYTF,TGCGCCAGCAGGACACTACAGGGCAACTATGGCTACACCTTC
-,TRBV19,TRBJ2-2,-,16,CASSRGGGQNTGELFF,TGTGCCAGTAGTAGGGGTGGGGGACAGAACACCGGGGAGCTGTTTTTT
-,TRBV19,TRBJ1-4,-,13,CASSTERGEKLFF,TGTGCCAGTAGTACTGAGAGAGGGGAAAAACTGTTTTTT
-,TRBV9,TRBJ2-5,TRBD2,16,CASSVGAGGLQETQYF,TGTGCCAGCAGCGTAGGGGCGGGGGGGCTCCAAGAGACCCAGTACTTC
-,TRBV19,TRBJ1-2,-,14,CASREGTTNYGYTF,TGTGCCAGTAGGGAGGGCACCACTAACTATGGCTACACCTTC
-,TRBV7-6,TRBJ1-1,-,17,CASSLANRVGMNTEAFF,TGTGCCAGCAGCTTAGCGAACAGGGTGGGGATGAACACTGAAGCTTTCTTT